Below are 24 T cell receptor beta chains sequenced from a single sample in a study of blood T cell repertoires in COVID-19 (dated by TCRdb to 2018 to 2020). The library was generated by the immunoSEQ multiplex PCR assay. TCRdb's version of the immuneACCESS table is confined to in-frame rearrangements and falls short of the full clone set. An unresolved V gene accounts for under half of the shortfall where checked; the remainder is of unknown origin. This sample holds approximately 220,000 clones; about four fifths were observed only once. Of the sample, roughly 3% falls within the top ten clones. The source material was peripheral blood. Receptor source: a woman in her 30s who had recovered from COVID-19.

This rearrangement joins TRBV28 to TRBJ1-1, with 9 positions matching TRBD1. This CDR3 contains 15 residues. Germline CDR1 is MDHEN and CDR2 is SYDVKM. The V and J ends lost 3 bases and 6 bases, in that order; junction bases with no gene match: 8. For the CDR3, the DNA is TGTGCCAGCAGTTTGCATGACAGGGGGGGAGCTGAAGCTTTCTTT. This encodes CASSLHDRGGAEAFF.

This clone was observed a handful of times. This same CDR3 is encoded by further DNA sequences in the sample. CDR3: CASSTAGGTYEQYF. The CDR3 bases are TGTGCCAGTAGTACCGCAGGGGGCACCTACGAGCAGTACTTC. The chain links TRBV19 to TRBJ2-7; 8 bases are shared with TRBD1. V was pared by 4 bases and J by 2 bases, with 4 bases of the junction left unmatched. This CDR3 contains 14 residues. Germline CDR1 is LNHDA and CDR2 is SQIVND (reference sequence).

This clone was recorded once. V usage is TRBV29-1 and J usage is TRBJ2-3, with 10 bases fitting TRBD2. CDR1 is SQVTM and CDR2 is ANQGSEA in the germline V gene. V was pared by 6 bases and J by 4 bases, with 7 bases of the junction left unmatched. CDR3 length: 14 amino acids. The CDR3 loop is CSVSGTSESDTQYF. The CDR3 DNA follows: TGCAGCGTCTCCGGGACTAGCGAGTCAGATACGCAGTATTTT.

This clone was counted a single time. This sequence joins TRBV28 and TRBJ2-5, with 10 bases matching TRBD1. The CDR3 has 14 residues. J was trimmed by 6 bases and V by 3 bases; bases with no gene match: 4. The V gene's germline CDR1 is MDHEN and CDR2 SYDVKM. In DNA, the CDR3 is TGTGCCAGCAGTTTGACAGGGGGCGCGAAGACCCAGTACTTC. Protein sequence: CASSLTGGAKTQYF.

V and J are TRBV7-2 and TRBJ1-5; unclear D gene. Germline V gives CDR1 SGHTA, CDR2 FQGNSA. This CDR3 comprises 15 residues. Deletions cut 5 bases from V and 5 bases from J, with 16 bases between. The CDR3 DNA reads as TGTGCCAGCAGCCCCCAGGACGGAGGATATCAGCCCCAGCATTTT. Protein product: CASSPQDGGYQPQHF.

The CDR3 sequence: CASSLRGHRNTEAFF. CDR3 sequence (DNA): TGCGCCAGCAGCTTGCGCGGACATAGGAACACTGAAGCTTTCTTT. The chain is built from TRBV5-1 and TRBJ1-1; a possible D gene is TRBD1 (5 bases). The CDR3 length is 15 residues. CDR1 and CDR2 (germline): SGHRS, YFSETQ. Trimming shortened V by 1 base and J by 1 base, and 11 bases separated the two germline ends.

The V gene is TRBV29-1, the J gene TRBJ2-3; possible D gene TRBD2, 5 bases. Trimming took off 1 base at V and 8 bases at J, with 22 bases between the two ends. CDR3 length: 16 amino acids. Germline V lookup: CDR1 SQVTM, CDR2 ANQGSEA. CDR3 in amino acids: CSVEVRGGRDGLTQYF. For the CDR3, the DNA is TGCAGCGTTGAAGTCCGGGGTGGACGGGATGGCCTTACGCAGTATTTT.

The chain joins TRBV30 to TRBJ1-1; TRBD1 aligns across 9 bases. There are 12 residues in the CDR3. V trimming: 4 bases; J trimming: 11 bases; junction bases outside the gene matches: 8. Germline CDR1 reads GTSNPN; CDR2 reads SVGIG (reference sequence). The CDR3 DNA sequence: TGTGCCTGGATTAGACAGGGGGGAATGGCTTTCTTT. Translated: CAWIRQGGMAFF.

This chain connects TRBV2 to TRBJ2-1; the D is unclear. Trimming removed 4 bases at V and 2 bases at J, with 12 bases between. This CDR3 is 15 amino acids long. Germline CDR1 and CDR2: SNHLY and FYNNEI. CDR3 residues: CASSVWPGAYNEQFF. In nucleotides, the CDR3 is TGTGCCAGCAGTGTATGGCCTGGTGCCTACAATGAGCAGTTCTTC.

V and J are TRBV7-9 and TRBJ1-1, with TRBD1 as a possible D gene (5 bases). Trimming took 3 bases from V and 7 from J, leaving 12 bases between them. The germline CDR1 and CDR2 sequences are SEHNR and FQNEAQ (reference sequence). The CDR3 is 13 amino acids. The CDR3 sequence is CASSFTGSGEAFF. CDR3 DNA: TGTGCCAGCAGCTTTACAGGAAGTGGTGAAGCTTTCTTT.

The chain couples TRBV28 to TRBJ1-6; 7 nucleotides match TRBD1. The trim removed 6 bases at V and 11 bases at J, leaving 7 bases unmatched. Per the germline V gene, CDR1 is MDHEN and CDR2 is SYDVKM. The CDR3 loop spans 13 amino acids. CDR3 protein: CASRRQGTAPLHF. DNA of the CDR3: TGTGCCAGCAGAAGACAGGGTACTGCACCCCTCCACTTT.

The chain combines TRBV5-6 with TRBJ2-4; 7 nucleotides line up with TRBD2. This CDR3 is 14 amino acids long. In germline, CDR1 is SGHDT, CDR2 YYEEEE. Trimming took 3 bases from V and 6 from J; bases not matched to a gene: 6. The CDR3 DNA follows: TGTGCCAGCAGCTGGGGGGAGGGCCTAAACATTCAGTACTTC. This codes for CASSWGEGLNIQYF.

With regard to this clone: Within the sample, other DNA sequences also encode this same CDR3. The V and J genes are TRBV27 and TRBJ2-7, with a tentative D call TRBD1 (5 bases). CDR1 and CDR2 (germline): MNHEY, SMNVEV (reference sequence). The length of the CDR3 is 14 residues. The V and J ends lost 0 bases and 3 bases respectively, with 9 bases between them. This chain's CDR3 is CASSLSKGLYEQYF. The CDR3 bases are TGTGCCAGCAGTTTATCTAAGGGGCTCTACGAGCAGTACTTC.

The chain is built from TRBV24-1 and TRBJ2-2; perhaps TRBD1 as D (5 bases). The CDR3 totals 16 residues. Trimming shortened V by 0 bases and J by 0 bases, and 7 bases separated the two germline ends. Germline values: CDR1 KGHDR, CDR2 SFDVKD. CDR3 region: CATSDLGRANTGELFF. In DNA, the CDR3 is TGTGCCACCAGTGATTTGGGCAGGGCGAACACCGGGGAGCTGTTTTTT.

The chain couples TRBV30 to TRBJ1-2; D may be TRBD1 (6 bases). Germline V gene sequence: CDR1 GTSNPN, CDR2 SVGIG (reference sequence). V lost 2 bases and J lost 6, with 13 bases in between. The CDR3 totals 13 residues. The CDR3 region has the DNA TGTGCCTGGAGTTTAACAGGGAATGATGGCTACACCTTC. This encodes CAWSLTGNDGYTF.

V usage is TRBV27 and J usage is TRBJ1-2, with a tentative D call TRBD1 (5 bases). Trimming took off 4 bases at V and 6 bases at J, with 15 bases between the two ends. CDR1 MNHEY and CDR2 SMNVEV come from the germline V gene (reference sequence). The CDR3 totals 14 residues. For the CDR3, the DNA is TGTGCCAGCAGTTCCGGGGGGATGGGGGATGGCTACACCTTC. This codes for CASSSGGMGDGYTF.

The V call is TRBV10-1, the J call TRBJ1-2, with 9 bases aligning to TRBD1. The V and J ends lost 6 bases and 7 bases, in that order; junction bases with no gene match: 6. CDR3 length: 13 residues. Germline lookup yields CDR1 WNHNN and CDR2 SYGVQD (reference sequence). The CDR3 reads CASSPDRGTGYTF. The CDR3 region has the DNA TGCGCCAGCAGCCCCGACAGGGGGACTGGCTACACCTTC.

J is TRBJ1-2 and V is TRBV28; tentative D call: TRBD1 (5 bases). V lost 3 bases and J 2 bases, leaving 16 bases between the germline ends. The CDR3 has 16 amino acids. Per the germline V gene, CDR1 is MDHEN and CDR2 is SYDVKM. The CDR3 protein is CASSLGQLAANYGYTF. As DNA, the CDR3 is TGTGCCAGCAGTTTGGGGCAGTTGGCGGCGAACTATGGCTACACCTTC.

This clone was found a few times. This rearrangement joins TRBV4-1 to TRBJ2-2, with 9 bases fitting TRBD2. The CDR3 contains 17 residues. CDR1 MGHRA and CDR2 YSYEKL come from the germline V gene. Trimming cost V 2 bases and J 7 bases; bases outside gene matches: 11. CDR3 in amino acids: CASSQRSGTSFVGELFF. DNA of the CDR3: TGCGCCAGCAGCCAACGGTCCGGGACTAGCTTTGTCGGGGAGCTGTTTTTT.

The V call is TRBV29-1, the J call TRBJ2-5; tentatively, D is TRBD1 (6 bases). Trimming left V 5 bases short and J 4 bases short, with 8 bases between. Germline V gene data show CDR1 as SQVTM and CDR2 as ANQGSEA. This CDR3 has 11 amino acids. CDR3 amino acids: CSVSRGETQYF. CDR3 nucleotides: TGCAGCGTTTCCAGGGGAGAGACCCAGTACTTC. The full variable domain, its missing parts supplied by reference TRBV29-1 and TRBJ2-5, is SAVISQKPSRDICQRGTSLTIQCQVDSQVTMMFWYRQQPGQSLTLIATANQGSEATYESGFVIDKFPISRPNLTFSTLTVSNMSPEDSSIYLCSVSRGETQYFGPGTRLLVL.

This rearrangement joins TRBV6-6 to TRBJ2-1; 10 nucleotides agree with TRBD2. The junction had 6 bases not matched to a gene; V was cut back by 0 bases and J by 7 bases. Germline CDR1 MNHNY, CDR2 SVGAGI (reference sequence). The CDR3 extends over 16 amino acids. In DNA, the CDR3 is TGTGCCAGCAGTTACTCAAGCAGCGGGAGGGCAAATGAGCAGTTCTTC. This codes for CASSYSSSGRANEQFF.

The chain combines TRBV2 with TRBJ2-1; TRBD2 is a possible D gene (6 bases). This CDR3 comprises 14 residues. Trimming took 2 bases from V and 6 from J, leaving 11 bases between them. Germline V CDR1 and CDR2: SNHLY, FYNNEI. The CDR3 here is CASSEPGGSNEQFF. CDR3 in DNA: TGTGCCAGCAGTGAACCCGGAGGGAGCAATGAGCAGTTCTTC.

This chain connects TRBV7-8 to TRBJ2-1; 11 bases are shared with TRBD2. Germline V gene data show CDR1 as SGHVS and CDR2 as FQNEAQ. Germline trimming cut 5 bases from V and 4 bases from J; bases unmatched to any gene: 4. The CDR3 length is 15 residues. The CDR3 loop reads CASSILAGGYNEQFF. The CDR3 nucleotides are TGTGCCAGCAGCATCCTAGCGGGAGGTTACAATGAGCAGTTCTTC.

This CDR3 is CASSQTSGRATGELFF. In DNA form, the CDR3 reads TGTGCCAGCAGCCAGACTAGCGGGAGGGCCACCGGGGAGCTGTTTTTT. The V call is TRBV2, the J call TRBJ2-2, with 14 bases identical to TRBD2. Trimming took 6 bases from V and 4 from J; bases not matched to a gene: 4. Germline V CDR1 and CDR2: SNHLY, FYNNEI. The CDR3 runs 16 residues. The whole variable domain, filled in from reference TRBV2 and TRBJ2-2, reads EPEVTQTPSHQVTQMGQEVILRCVPISNHLYFYWYRQILGQKVEFLVSFYNNEISEKSEIFDDQFSVERPDGSNFTLKIRSTKLEDSAMYFCASSQTSGRATGELFFGEGSRLTVL.